These T cell receptor beta chains were read from a single sample in a study of blood T cell repertoires in COVID-19. Profiled with immunoSEQ multiplex PCR; TCRdb holds only in-frame clones, not every one. The sample records 95,000 to 150,000 clones, 80% to 95% being singletons. The sequenced material came from peripheral blood. These receptors were obtained from a man aged 45-60 years with COVID-19, enrolled during active disease. The CDR3 runs from the conserved cysteine through the conserved F or W. A D gene is named only where the DNA matches it firmly. Only part of the rows carry a size: once, few, many, or a class if the clone is expanded.

V	size	D	J	CDR3	DNA
TRBV30	NA	TRBD1	TRBJ1-5	CAWSVWGRGLQPQHF	TGTGCCTGGAGTGTGTGGGGTAGGGGGCTTCAGCCCCAGCATTTT
TRBV4-2	NA	TRBD2	TRBJ2-1	CASSQGAGGYNEQFF	TGTGCCAGCAGCCAAGGGGCGGGGGGGTACAATGAGCAGTTCTTC
TRBV25-1	NA	TRBD1	TRBJ1-4	CASRFDGTGSEKLFF	TGTGCCAGCAGGTTTGATGGGACAGGGTCTGAAAAACTGTTTTTT
TRBV19	NA	NA	TRBJ1-2	CASSLQGYGYTF	TGTGCCAGTAGTTTACAGGGATATGGCTACACCTTC
TRBV19	NA	TRBD2	TRBJ2-3	CASSMEGQRGTDTQYF	TGTGCCAGTAGTATGGAGGGGCAGCGGGGTACAGATACGCAGTATTTT
TRBV7-8	NA	TRBD2	TRBJ2-1	CASSPTGTSLNEQFF	TGTGCCAGCAGTCCTACCGGGACTAGTCTCAATGAGCAGTTCTTC
TRBV5-6	NA	TRBD1	TRBJ1-2	CASSLGQGESSYGYTF	TGTGCCAGCAGCTTGGGACAGGGGGAGAGTAGCTATGGCTACACCTTC
TRBV6-5	once	NA	TRBJ2-7	CASGSSWSSYEQYF	TGTGCCAGTGGGTCTTCTTGGAGCTCCTACGAGCAGTACTTC
TRBV2	NA	NA	TRBJ2-3	CASRGGTSTDTQYF	TGTGCCAGCCGAGGCGGGACTAGCACAGATACGCAGTATTTT
TRBV2	NA	NA	TRBJ2-7	CASMQQGTYEQYF	TGTGCCAGCATGCAACAGGGAACTTACGAGCAGTACTTC
TRBV11-2	NA	TRBD1	TRBJ1-2	CASSLTGLQTRGYTF	TGTGCCAGCAGCTTGACAGGGTTGCAGACGCGGGGCTACACCTTC
TRBV6-2/TRBV6-3	NA	NA	TRBJ2-1	CASSSLGTYYNEQFF	TGTGCCAGCAGTTCCCTAGGTACCTACTACAATGAGCAGTTCTTC
TRBV7-2	NA	NA	TRBJ1-3	CASSPTGLAGNTIYF	TGTGCCAGCAGCCCCACAGGGCTTGCTGGAAACACCATATATTTT
TRBV9	NA	NA	TRBJ2-2	CASSVGPGANTGELFF	TGTGCCAGCAGCGTAGGGCCAGGCGCGAACACCGGGGAGCTGTTTTTT
TRBV29-1	NA	TRBD2	TRBJ2-1	CSVDWASGGRYNEQFF	TGCAGCGTTGATTGGGCAAGCGGGGGGCGATACAATGAGCAGTTCTTC
TRBV3-1/TRBV3-2	NA	TRBD2	TRBJ2-1	CASSPTLAGGDNEQFF	TGTGCCAGCAGCCCGACCCTAGCGGGAGGCGACAATGAGCAGTTCTTC
TRBV28	NA	NA	TRBJ2-4	CASRHPISRDLRNIQYF	TGTGCCAGCAGACACCCCATCTCCAGGGACTTACGTAACATTCAGTACTTC
TRBV18	NA	TRBD1	TRBJ1-1	CASSPATGSTEAFF	TGTGCCAGCTCACCCGCGACAGGGAGTACTGAAGCTTTCTTT
TRBV19	NA	TRBD2	TRBJ2-7	CASSIALGLAGVYEQYF	TGTGCCAGTAGTATTGCACTCGGACTAGCGGGCGTCTACGAGCAGTACTTC
TRBV30	NA	NA	TRBJ1-4	CAWAAGRGNEKLFF	TGTGCCTGGGCCGCCGGCAGGGGTAATGAAAAACTGTTTTTT
TRBV29-1	NA	NA	TRBJ2-7	CSVIHTPGEQYF	TGCAGCGTTATACATACTCCGGGGGAGCAGTACTTC
TRBV18	NA	NA	TRBJ1-5	CASSLTGSNQPQHF	TGTGCCAGCTCACTGACAGGTTCCAATCAGCCCCAGCATTTT
TRBV9	NA	NA	TRBJ1-4	CASSSTGATNEKLFF	TGTGCCAGCAGCTCGACGGGGGCAACTAATGAAAAACTGTTTTTT
TRBV2	NA	NA	TRBJ1-5	CASSARSNQPQHF	TGTGCCAGCAGTGCTAGGAGCAATCAGCCCCAGCATTTT
TRBV27	NA	TRBD2	TRBJ2-5	CASSSSGLAGVWETQYF	TGTGCCAGCAGTTCCTCGGGACTAGCGGGAGTTTGGGAGACCCAGTACTTC
TRBV19	NA	NA	TRBJ2-2	CASSARGGELFF	TGTGCCAGTAGTGCCCGGGGCGGGGAGCTGTTTTTT
TRBV9	NA	TRBD2	TRBJ2-3	CASSVGLAGDGRDTQYF	TGTGCCAGCAGCGTAGGACTAGCGGGAGACGGGAGAGATACGCAGTATTTT
TRBV7-3	NA	NA	TRBJ2-3	CASSSGSSTDTQYF	TGTGCCAGCAGCTCCGGATCTAGTACAGATACGCAGTATTTT
TRBV9	NA	TRBD1	TRBJ2-1	CASSDAGTAYNEQFF	TGTGCCAGCAGCGATGCCGGGACAGCCTACAATGAGCAGTTCTTC
TRBV19	NA	NA	TRBJ1-5	CASSMRGGGNQPQHF	TGTGCCAGTAGTATGCGGGGAGGGGGCAATCAGCCCCAGCATTTT